This T cell receptor beta chain was identified in a study of identical twins (TCRdb year 2016). In the study overall: TCR alpha and beta repertoires from monozygotic twins, unrelated adults of various ages and cord blood were deep-sequenced to test whether fetal clonotypes persist. To rule out contamination, the twin experiments were replicated at different times with different library preparation protocols. What the authors observed across the whole study: Because the same donors could not be followed over many years, the conclusions depended on cross-sectional statistical analysis. In beta out-of-frame sequences, excess twin sharing was weaker, because having fewer shared sequences lowered the signal-to-noise ratio. In monozygotic twins, out-of-frame TCR alpha sharing was systematically underestimated by recombination models, although the models agreed with sharing between unrelated individuals. Abundant cord blood beta clonotypes carried fewer insertions; young adult naive repertoires showed a weaker similar trend, while memory repertoires showed none. Invariant T cells such as MAIT and iNKT could partly confound zero-insertion analyses, though diverse VJ usage argued against this for most clonotypes. Out-of-frame TCR alpha sequences shared between twins showed an excess of low generation-probability sequences compared with coincidental sharing between unrelated individuals.

The library was made by 5' RACE. TCRdb lists the instrument as Illumina HiSeq 2000. A universal primer binding site was introduced by template switching, and a unique molecular identifier was present in the final cDNA, enabling accurate counting of TCR cDNA molecules. First-strand cDNA for TCR alpha and beta chains was synthesized from specific primers in the conserved constant-segment region. To control for contamination, every cDNA library carried two barcodes: a SMART-Mk sample barcode plus Illumina barcodes. TruSeq adapter sequences along with Illumina sample barcodes were introduced in two successive PCR steps. Sequencing of the TCR alpha and beta cDNA libraries was done on the Illumina HiSeq platform using custom primers. The original methods were these. Raw reads were processed with MiGEC to extract unique molecular identifiers, and MiXCR was used to determine CDR3 positions. For each individual, recombination models were inferred using an EM algorithm with the repgenHMM and IGoR tools. Shared clonotype analysis was performed with the tcR package in R, normalizing sharing by the product of cloneset sizes. To study raw recombination free of thymic and clonal selection effects, out-of-frame nonproductive sequences were analyzed. Using fastp trimming at Q25 and MiXCR clonotype assembly, TCRdb reanalyzed the public sequencing data and kept in-frame beta chains. Rows matching on CDR3 protein sequence are summarized as one entry with the most common DNA and genes. TCRdb's processing, not the study's, gives the V and J calls here. This sample holds 350,000 or so distinct CDR3 sequences; roughly 10% were observed only once. The biggest ten clones account for under 10% of the sample.

Every donor in the study was a healthy Caucasian. Three unrelated non-twin adults were additionally sequenced: a male aged 18 to 29, a male aged 50 to 59 and a female aged 50 to 59. Miltenyi CD45RO+ enrichment and human naive T-cell isolation kits were used to isolate memory (CD45RO+) and naive T cells from PBMC. This clonotype was seen only a few times. It has no known antigen specificity. Base qualities are not recorded, but no much larger clone differs from it by a single base. This clonotype was obtained from a woman aged 50 to 60 in good health. Specimen: naive T cells sorted from blood. The cell subset or site label, read with the paper, signifies: cells isolated with a human naive T-cell isolation kit.

The CDR3 protein sequence reads: CSASGWEATYNEQFF. In nucleotide form, the sequence is TGCAGTGCTAGCGGATGGGAGGCCACCTACAATGAGCAGTTCTTC. The rearrangement joined TRBV20-1 to TRBJ2-1; 6 matching bases give a weak D call of TRBD2. Looking up the germline V gene (reference sequence) yields CDR1 DFQATT and CDR2 SNEGSKA. The CDR3 starts with the cysteine, ends with the phenylalanine, and has 15 residues. This entry keeps only the CDR3 DNA: 45 bases, framed from base 1. V drops 3 bases and J drops 2 bases, leaving 14 bases in between.